This T cell receptor (beta chain) derives from a study of siplizumab effects on memory and regulatory T cells. General study findings and limits: A significant reduction in alloreactive sequences traceable to unstimulated CD4+ memory cells was produced by siplizumab. It was never confirmed that proliferating Tregs from siplizumab cultures were suppressive. The diversity of naive T cells seemed greater than that of memory cells, and their alloresponse contribution seemed major.

TCR templates, about 10^5 per sample, were assayed. Data came from immunoSEQ multiplex PCR; TCRdb stores just in-frame clones and leaves some out. This sample has around 83,000 clones; more than 80% occur once, and the top ten carry about 16%. The CDR3 contains 17 residues. The trim removed 3 bases at V and 1 base at J, leaving 8 bases unmatched. Germline CDR1 LNHDA, CDR2 SQIVND (reference sequence). This clone has only one observation. What it binds is not known. The chain couples TRBV19 to TRBJ2-4, with 8 bases that match TRBD2. The sequence was obtained from a human donor in good health. The sequencing input was CD4+ T cells sorted from blood. The CDR3 bases are TGTGCCAGTAGTATGGTCACGGGAGGGTCTGCCAAAAACATTCAGTACTTC. Protein sequence: CASSMVTGGSAKNIQYF.